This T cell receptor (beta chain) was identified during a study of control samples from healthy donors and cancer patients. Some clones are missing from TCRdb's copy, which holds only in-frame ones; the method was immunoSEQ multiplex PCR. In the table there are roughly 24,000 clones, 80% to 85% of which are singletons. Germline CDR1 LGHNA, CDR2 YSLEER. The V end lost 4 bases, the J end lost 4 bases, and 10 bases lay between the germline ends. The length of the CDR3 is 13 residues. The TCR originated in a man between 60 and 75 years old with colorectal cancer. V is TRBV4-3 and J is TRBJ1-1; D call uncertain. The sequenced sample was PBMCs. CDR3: CASSPTTFTEAFF. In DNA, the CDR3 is TGCGCCAGCAGCCCCACTACTTTCACTGAAGCTTTCTTT.